The T cell receptor (beta chain) described here comes from a study of T cells in localized non-small cell lung cancer. General study findings and limits: In uninvolved adjacent lung, T cell clonality reached its highest value, exceeding tumor. Within adjacent lung there appeared a median about 54 of the top 100 tumor clones. Elevated circulating T cell density in blood was associated with longer overall survival.

Concerning this clone: The antigen is undetermined.

The method was immunoSEQ multiplex PCR; TCRdb's version includes in-frame clones alone and lacks a portion of them. Among 25,000 to 30,000 clones, approximately 90% were seen once, and the ten largest hold roughly 27%. The CDR3 is made up of 17 amino acids. The germline V gene has CDR1 SGHDT and CDR2 YYEEEE. V lost 0 bases to trimming and J lost 4 bases; unmatched junction nucleotides: 10. The sample was peripheral blood, taken before any cancer treatment. The source of this sequence is a female donor older than 55 with stage I lung adenocarcinoma. This chain uses TRBV5-6 with TRBJ2-3, with 8 bases aligning to TRBD2. The CDR3 DNA reads as TGTGCCAGCAGCTTGGAAGGAACGGGAGGGCCCTCAGATACGCAGTATTTT. Residues: CASSLEGTGGPSDTQYF. The whole variable domain, filled in from reference TRBV5-6 and TRBJ2-3, reads DAGVTQSPTHLIKTRGQQVTLRCSPKSGHDTVSWYQQALGQGPQFIFQYYEEEERQRGNFPDRFSGHQFPNYSSELNVNALLLGDSALYLCASSLEGTGGPSDTQYFGPGTRLTVL.